This T cell receptor (beta chain) was found in a study of cytomegalovirus exposure and HLA in healthy donors (dated by TCRdb to the late 2010s). Broadly, across the study: An earlier analysis of several hundred of the donors reported roughly 270 Gb of sequence data and around 110 million unique TCR beta sequences from 150 million to 200 million T cells. Roughly 300 gigabases of sequencing data and about 92 million unique TCR sequences made up an early release that covered roughly 670 HLA-typed donors. Of the 398 genotyped donors, about 84% fell in the genetic ancestry cluster associated with self-reported Caucasian donors. The study aimed to test whether cataloging public T cell receptors could reveal signatures of past pathogen exposure. Using immunosequencing, the study profiled T cell repertoires from some 670 subjects and related those repertoires to cytomegalovirus serostatus. Along with the approximately 600-subject first cohort, a separate validation cohort of over a hundred different subjects was used. To predict cytomegalovirus infection status, the study brought together high-throughput TCR immunosequencing, statistical association of individual TCRs with disease status, and machine learning. A later analysis re-analyzed previously published TCR beta repertoires from approximately 670 donors and added high-resolution HLA genotyping to study TCR occurrence patterns. The later analysis used no new phenotypic data to find candidate immune exposures, relying instead on TCR beta sequences and their occurrence across donors. An earlier analysis of some 500 of the donors used high-throughput TCR beta sequencing to judge whether each TCR beta V gene segment behaved as functional or pseudogenic. Donor age, sex, ethnicity and CMV serostatus were collected together with the repertoire data. Genome-wide SNP genotypes for about 55% of the 666 donors were used in a later genetic analysis, which treated that subset as a discovery cohort. Every discovery cohort repertoire had been produced on one sequencing platform. Both class I and class II loci were covered by HLA typing, at four-digit resolution. Typing coverage differed by locus: A, B, C, DRB1 and DQB1 were typed in roughly 629-630 donors, DQA1 in 522, DPA1 in around 600, and DPB1 in 450 to 490. Several DR-DQ haplotypes were handled as single units for association and clustering because linkage in the cohort was strong. Among about 410 genotyped donors of the cohort, an average of about 240,000 unique TCR beta nucleotide sequences was sequenced per donor, of which 15% to 20% were non-productive.

Libraries were made using the immunoSEQ multiplex PCR assay. A mixture of 60 forward primers for TCR Vbeta segments and 13 reverse primers for TCR Jbeta segments was used in the multiplex PCR. The CDR3 region of rearranged TCR beta genes was amplified from genomic DNA with a multiplex PCR assay. The Illumina HiSeq System was used to sequence the amplified TCR beta libraries as 87-base-pair reads. Regarding the original processing steps: Across the roughly 600 repertoires, a later analysis counted 60 million to 90 million unique TCR beta chains, 9 million to 14 million of which were shared by at least two donors. To remove PCR and sequencing errors, raw reads were error-corrected and collapsed into unique sequences using a nearest-neighbor algorithm that merged closely related sequences. Alignment of CDR3 sequences to IMGT reference sequences was used to assign V, D and J gene segments. For a sequence to be retained, a match of at least six nucleotides was required to both a V gene segment and a J gene segment. A rearrangement counted as productive if the CDR3 had no stop codons and remained in frame with V and J, and every other rearrangement counted as non-productive. Following IMGT convention, CDR3 was defined as the stretch from the second conserved V-encoded cysteine to the conserved J-encoded phenylalanine. The earlier analysis of some 600 of the donors excluded sequences that lacked an unambiguous match to a single V gene segment. In an earlier analysis of 587 of the donors, V segments were called functional above 56.7% productive rearrangements and were called segregating when the between-donor standard deviation exceeded 5%. A statistical classification framework was built to diagnose cytomegalovirus status from the catalog of TCR beta chain sequences. In a later analysis, TCR nucleotide sequences were compared against IMGT/GENE-DB human TR gene sequences so that V and J genes could be assigned. Using the TCRdist pipeline, a later analysis assigned CDR3 sequences along with most-parsimonious VDJ recombination scenarios. In a later analysis, each TCR beta chain was defined by its CDR3 amino acid sequence together with its V-gene family, and reads lacking a unique V-gene family were excluded. In a later analysis, a few hundred highly shared, low-generation-probability nucleotide sequences were removed to address suspected cross-contamination and a sequencing artifact. A later analysis calculated a clonal expansion index for each public chain from normalized within-repertoire ranks of inferred template counts. A later analysis computed generation probabilities with a VDJ recombination model fitted to out-of-frame rearrangements, and checked the results against IGoR. Hypergeometric tests were used in a later analysis to score TCR-TCR, TCR-HLA and TCR-CMV co-occurrence, with a repertoire-size bias correction applied to the TCR pairs. To estimate false discovery rates, a later analysis permuted the HLA or CMV assignments 20 times. In a later analysis, co-occurring TCRs were grouped using DBSCAN, with TCRdist sequence similarity added in when clustering inside HLA-allele-positive subsets. Repertoires with fewer than 30,000 or more than 120,000 public chains, plus five repertoires with anomalous nucleotide sharing, were excluded from co-occurrence clustering. This is the immuneACCESS table as TCRdb keeps it, with only in-frame sequences that have V and J called. A part of the clones is gone; compared with another copy, unresolved V genes explain less than half, and the rest is unexplained. The V and J calls and clone size come from that table; D and trimming were worked out from the DNA. The sample table contains around 130,000 clones; only one count was recorded for approximately 78% of them. Together, the top ten hold 5.5% to 7% of the sample.

Points the paper makes about the study in general: In the study, some 160 TCR beta chains were listed as associated with cytomegalovirus. Compared with equally common non-associated chains, HLA-associated TCR beta chains in a later analysis were more clonally expanded and had lower generation probabilities. In vitro tests confirmed that a few of the cytomegalovirus-associated TCR beta chains recognize cytomegalovirus antigens. The 87-base-pair reads could not distinguish some IMGT-functional V segments, including TRBV6-2 and TRBV6-3, so those segments were excluded. Because counts were too low, about 15 rarely observed V segments, including chromosome 9 orphons, were left out of the earlier analysis of a few hundred of the donors. In an earlier analysis of about 600 of the donors, most TCR beta V segments appeared in productive rearrangements about 87% or about 30% of the time, broadly matching IMGT annotations. A further reported finding was that TCR beta sequences accurately predicted the HLA-A and HLA-B alleles for most subjects in the first cohort. A later genetic analysis associated a missense DCLRE1C variant with V-gene and J-gene trimming of TCR beta chains, and an independent cohort replicated the association. A later analysis associated 17,000 or so TCR beta sequences with specific HLA alleles at a false discovery rate of 0.05. It was suggested by the authors that the approach could potentially be generalized to other disease states and immunological phenotypes. When HLA alleles, especially DR and DQ, strongly co-occurred, attributing TCR associations to individual alleles was difficult. A later analysis reported that several top co-occurrence clusters appeared linked to parvovirus B19, influenza, CMV and Epstein-Barr virus. In both the original and validation cohorts, the classifier was reported to diagnose cytomegalovirus status with high specificity and sensitivity. In a later analysis, the rate of TCR association differed among HLA loci, with DRB1 alleles having the most associated TCRs and HLA-C alleles having the fewest. In this cohort, only TCR beta chains were sequenced, and detectable features were limited by the absence of alpha or paired-chain data. Linkage disequilibrium might explain the correlated functional status among segregating V segments, but an unknown experimental factor could not be excluded. Roughly uniform sequencing depth across donors was assumed in presence/absence analyses, although this assumption may not hold. CMV serostatus was the only immune exposure information available for the cohort. Across donors, most TCR sequences were observed very rarely, whereas some public TCRs were present in many individuals. A cluster of highly shared sequence variants was judged likely to be a technical artifact of the sequencing pipeline. In a later analysis, most CMV-associated TCR beta chains were found to appear HLA-restricted, with HLA associations seemingly driven largely by CMV exposure. In a later genetic analysis, fewer N-insertions in productive TCRs were reported among donors in an Asian-associated ancestry cluster than the roughly 640-donor mean. HLA typing was unavailable for some donors at each locus, so association tests used only the typed subset.

The cohort consisted of hundreds of healthy bone marrow donors. At the time of sampling, every cohort member was nominally healthy, though immune exposures that went unrecorded were likely present. The donor tested CMV seropositive and was one of the 289 seropositive cohort members. Every donor gave a peripheral blood sample, and the peripheral blood mononuclear cells from that sample were used for TCR beta sequencing. The Qiagen DNeasy Blood Extraction Kit was used to extract genomic DNA from the blood cell samples. This clone was recorded a few times. Its recognized antigen is unknown. A junction boundary mismatches the germline segment, possibly from a read error. CDR1 and CDR2, looked up from the germline V gene (reference sequence), are SEHNR and FQNEAQ. The CDR3 has 18 amino acids, counting the end cysteine and phenylalanine. Solely the CDR3 DNA is kept, with 54 bases framed from the first base.

Recombination linked TRBV7-9 to TRBJ2-7, with 8 central nucleotides matching TRBD1. Sequenced input: PBMCs. The clonotype originates from a woman in her 40s in good health and CMV-seropositive. CDR3 sequence: CSSSYLVGQVNSRGEQYF. The DNA reads as follows: TGTTCCAGCAGCTACCTAGTGGGACAGGTCAATTCACGGGGCGAGCAGTACTTC.